The clone carrying this T cell receptor (beta chain) was detected ten times or more. Its antigen remains unidentified. The CDR3 extends over 17 amino acids. The V segment lost 3 bases and the J segment 1 base; nucleotides outside the gene matches: 10. The V gene's germline CDR1 is DFQATT and CDR2 SNEGSKA (reference sequence). According to the study, TCR beta libraries were built with iRepertoire HTBI primers and CDR3-region Arm-PCR. Per the authors' pipeline: About 60 TRBV and approximately 13 TRBJ segments were identified across samples. A single record per CDR3 protein comes from TCRdb applying MiXCR to the multiplex PCR reads. TCRdb, not the original authors, processed these V and J calls. Of more than 350,000 distinct CDR3 sequences detected, roughly 23% appear once; the ten largest clones hold over 11%. As for time point: persistent/refractory GD, antithyroid drugs over 5 years with positive TRAb. The TCR library was made from RNA extracted from PBMCs. One endocrinology department in Xi'an, China, was where patients came from.

The data originate from a study of regulatory T cells in long-lasting Graves disease. Findings and caveats of the study: Those with persistent disease had in common more public clonotypes (about 3,000) than new patients (roughly 970). Persistent disease was characterized by preferential usage of TRBV28, TRBJ1-2 and TRBJ2-5.

The J gene is TRBJ2-5, the V gene TRBV20-1, with 11 bases fitting TRBD2. The origin of this receptor is a female donor with Graves disease. Sample: peripheral blood mononuclear cells (PBMCs), taken when the disease was refractory, from a patient treated with antithyroid drugs. This CDR3 reads CSARDIAGGSLQETQYF. The CDR3, as DNA: TGCAGTGCTAGGGACATAGCGGGAGGGTCCCTCCAAGAGACCCAGTACTTC.